This passage covers 20 T cell receptor beta chains from one sample sequenced in a study of OX40 agonist ivuxolimab in advanced cancers. Data came from immunoSEQ multiplex PCR; TCRdb stores just in-frame clones and leaves some out. The sample has approximately 89,000 clones, over 75% seen once. The material sequenced was CD4+ or CD8+ T cells sorted from blood, taken in a trial of the OX40 agonist ivuxolimab. Receptors were obtained from an adult with an advanced solid tumor such as melanoma, head and neck, liver or kidney cancer.

Here the CDR3 DNA reads TGTGCCAGCAGCCAAGTCGGGAAATCCTATAATTCACCCCTCCACTTT. It encodes CASSQVGKSYNSPLHF. The rearrangement links TRBV14 to TRBJ1-6; D call uncertain. Trimming shortened V by 1 base and J by 1 base, and 8 bases separated the two germline ends. The CDR3 extends over 16 amino acids. Germline CDR1 is SGHDN and CDR2 is FVKESK.

V is TRBV7-2 and J is TRBJ1-6, with no clear D. With 4 bases removed from V and 7 bases from J, the gap between germline ends came to 20 bases. Germline CDR1 reads SGHTA; CDR2 reads FQGNSA. CDR3 length: 17 amino acids. CDR3 sequence (DNA): TGTGCCAGCAGCTCCGGCCCGACAACACGCGGCAATTCACCCCTCCACTTT. Its protein product is CASSSGPTTRGNSPLHF.

The V call is TRBV19, the J call TRBJ2-6, with D uncertain. Trimming took 6 bases from V and 0 from J, leaving 12 bases between them. The CDR3 totals 16 residues. Per the germline V gene, CDR1 is LNHDA and CDR2 is SQIVND (reference sequence). CDR3 sequence: CASRWSETSGANVLTF. As DNA, the CDR3 is TGTGCCAGTAGATGGTCAGAGACCTCTGGGGCCAACGTCCTGACTTTC.

The chain combines TRBV5-6 with TRBJ1-1; D not certain. CDR1 SGHDT and CDR2 YYEEEE come from the germline V gene. CDR3 length equals 15 residues. V lost 4 bases, J lost 4 bases, and 17 bases lay in between. The CDR3 sequence is CASSPAAILGTEAFF. CDR3 nucleotide sequence: TGTGCCAGCAGCCCGGCGGCAATTTTGGGCACTGAAGCTTTCTTT.

V gene TRBV7-9 combines with J gene TRBJ2-7, with D perhaps TRBD2 (7 bases). The V gene's germline CDR1 is SEHNR and CDR2 FQNEAQ (reference sequence). There are 15 residues in the CDR3. The V end lost 5 bases, the J end lost 7 bases, and 21 bases lay between the germline ends. The CDR3 protein is CASSDTGLKAGEQYF. As DNA, the CDR3 is TGTGCCAGCAGCGATACAGGGCTAAAAGCGGGGGAGCAGTACTTC.

The V and J genes are TRBV10-1 and TRBJ2-7; maybe TRBD1 (7 bases). V was shortened by 9 bases and J by 5 bases, with 20 bases between the two germline ends. The CDR3 has 14 residues. CDR1 WNHNN and CDR2 SYGVQD come from the germline V gene (reference sequence). The CDR3 loop is CARSEGQGGHEQYF. CDR3 DNA: TGCGCCAGATCCGAGGGGCAGGGGGGCCACGAGCAGTACTTC.

This clone was observed once. DNA for the CDR3: TGTGCCAGCAGCTTAGATCGGGTCACAGATACGCAGTATTTT. It yields the protein CASSLDRVTDTQYF. The chain is built from TRBV13 and TRBJ2-3; no firm D call. This CDR3 comprises 14 residues. V was shortened by 1 base and J by 2 bases, with 7 bases between the two germline ends. Germline V gene sequence: CDR1 PRHDT, CDR2 FYEKMQ (reference sequence).

The J gene is TRBJ1-1, the V gene TRBV6-6; D not certain. Germline loops: CDR1 MNHNY, CDR2 SVGAGI (reference sequence). This CDR3 contains 14 residues. V gave up 7 bases and J gave up 1 base, with 13 bases separating them. The CDR3 here is CASKTGFPNTEAFF. The CDR3 nucleotides read TGTGCCAGCAAAACGGGCTTTCCGAACACTGAAGCTTTCTTT.

This clone was found a few times. J is TRBJ2-7 and V is TRBV6-5; 9 bases are shared with TRBD2. This CDR3 spans 15 amino acids. Trimming at V came to 0 bases and at J to 4 bases, leaving 4 bases not matched to a gene. Germline CDR1 MNHEY, CDR2 SVGAGI. In DNA, the CDR3 is TGTGCCAGCAGTTACTCGGCTAGCGGGGTATACGAGCAGTACTTC. Its protein product is CASSYSASGVYEQYF.

The chain employs TRBV19 and TRBJ1-4; D gene unclear. The CDR3 is made up of 14 amino acids. The V end lost 0 bases, the J end lost 8 bases, and 10 bases lay between the germline ends. Germline loops: CDR1 LNHDA, CDR2 SQIVND (reference sequence). The CDR3 spells CASSIDHQREKLFF. In nucleotides, the CDR3 is TGTGCCAGTAGTATAGATCATCAGCGCGAAAAACTGTTTTTT.

The V gene is TRBV6-5, the J gene TRBJ2-7, with a tentative D call TRBD2 (7 bases). The CDR3 contains 14 residues. V lost 2 bases, J lost 6 bases, and 14 bases lay in between. Looked up from germline, CDR1 is MNHEY and CDR2 is SVGAGI. The CDR3 nucleotides are TGTGCCAGCAGTTACAGAGGGGGGGAGAGCGAGCAGTACTTC. This sequence encodes CASSYRGGESEQYF.

This chain connects TRBV7-9 to TRBJ2-7; D remains ambiguous. V lost 1 base and J 9 bases, leaving 13 bases between the germline ends. This CDR3 comprises 13 residues. The germline V gene has CDR1 SEHNR and CDR2 FQNEAQ (reference sequence). The CDR3 DNA is TGTGCCAGCAGCTTAGAGGGCGGTGGACGGCAGTACTTC. The encoded protein is CASSLEGGGRQYF. The whole variable domain, filled in from reference TRBV7-9 and TRBJ2-7, reads DTGVSQNPRHKITKRGQNVTFRCDPISEHNRLYWYRQTLGQGPEFLTYFQNEAQLEKSRLLSDRFSAERPKGSFSTLEIQRTEQGDSAMYLCASSLEGGGRQYFGPGTRLTVT.

The chain employs TRBV5-1 and TRBJ2-5; TRBD2 matches at 9 bases. The CDR3 is 16 amino acids. The V gene's germline CDR1 is SGHRS and CDR2 YFSETQ. Trimming cost V 3 bases and J 5 bases; bases outside gene matches: 11. The CDR3, as DNA: TGCGCCAGCAGCTCCTCCCGAGCGGGGGGTGCGGAGACCCAGTACTTC. Translated: CASSSSRAGGAETQYF. Supplemented by reference TRBV5-1 and TRBJ2-5, the full variable domain reads KAGVTQTPRYLIKTRGQQVTLSCSPISGHRSVSWYQQTPGQGLQFLFEYFSETQRNKGNFPGRFSGRQFSNSRSEMNVSTLELGDSALYLCASSSSRAGGAETQYFGPGTRLLVL.

V gene TRBV30 combines with J gene TRBJ2-3; TRBD2 agrees at 7 bases. CDR3 length equals 13 residues. The germline gives CDR1 GTSNPN, CDR2 SVGIG (reference sequence). V shed 0 bases and J 5 bases; nucleotides not matched to a gene: 2. CDR3: CAWSVTGGDTQYF. Written as DNA, the CDR3 is TGTGCCTGGAGTGTGACGGGGGGAGATACGCAGTATTTT.

This chain links TRBV5-4 with TRBJ1-2; 7 positions agree with TRBD1. The germline gives CDR1 SGHNT, CDR2 YYREEE (reference sequence). This CDR3 comprises 15 residues. V was pared by 4 bases and J by 8 bases, with 14 bases of the junction left unmatched. The CDR3 bases are TGTGCCAGCAGCCTACCGAGGGAGGGGGCGCAGGGCTACACCTTC. It translates to CASSLPREGAQGYTF.

The chain joins TRBV7-8 to TRBJ1-5; D unresolved. The germline gives CDR1 SGHVS, CDR2 FQNEAQ. The ends were cut back, 0 bases at V and 2 bases at J, with 2 bases in the middle. The CDR3 covers 13 residues. The CDR3 DNA reads TGTGCCAGCAGCTTAGCCCGCAATCAGCCCCAGCATTTT. Translating gives CASSLARNQPQHF. The whole variable domain, filled in from reference TRBV7-8 and TRBJ1-5, reads GAGVSQSPRYKVAKRGQDVALRCDPISGHVSLFWYQQALGQGPEFLTYFQNEAQLDKSGLPSDRFFAERPEGSVSTLKIQRTQQEDSAVYLCASSLARNQPQHFGDGTRLSIL.

The chain uses TRBV10-3 and TRBJ2-7; TRBD1 matches at 7 bases. In germline, CDR1 is ENHRY, CDR2 SYGVKD. The CDR3 is made up of 17 amino acids. V was pared by 2 bases and J by 3 bases, with 13 bases of the junction left unmatched. The CDR3 region is CAISETLSPGQRYEQYF. As DNA, the CDR3 is TGTGCCATCAGTGAGACGCTGAGCCCGGGACAGCGCTACGAGCAGTACTTC.

The chain recombines TRBV13 with TRBJ2-6; D is ambiguous. V was cut by 8 bases and J by 0 bases, with 14 bases left in between. The germline V gene has CDR1 PRHDT and CDR2 FYEKMQ (reference sequence). The CDR3 loop spans 16 amino acids. CDR3 loop: CASQPGSISGANVLTF. DNA for the CDR3: TGTGCCAGCCAGCCCGGCAGCATCTCTGGGGCCAACGTCCTGACTTTC.

This clone was observed a single time. This chain links TRBV29-1 with TRBJ2-2, with 9 nucleotides matching TRBD1. Trimming cost V 2 bases and J 6 bases; bases outside gene matches: 7. This CDR3 spans 15 amino acids. Germline V gene data show CDR1 as SQVTM and CDR2 as ANQGSEA. The CDR3, as DNA: TGCAGCGTTGAATACCCCGGGACAGGGTCCGGGGAGCTGTTTTTT. This gives the protein CSVEYPGTGSGELFF.

The chain is built from TRBV7-8 and TRBJ1-2; tentative D call: TRBD1 (5 bases). CDR3 length: 13 residues. The V and J ends lost 1 base and 3 bases respectively, with 6 bases between them. Germline V gene sequence: CDR1 SGHVS, CDR2 FQNEAQ. This CDR3 reads CASSLGRDYGYTF. CDR3 in DNA: TGTGCCAGCAGCTTAGGCAGGGACTATGGCTACACCTTC.